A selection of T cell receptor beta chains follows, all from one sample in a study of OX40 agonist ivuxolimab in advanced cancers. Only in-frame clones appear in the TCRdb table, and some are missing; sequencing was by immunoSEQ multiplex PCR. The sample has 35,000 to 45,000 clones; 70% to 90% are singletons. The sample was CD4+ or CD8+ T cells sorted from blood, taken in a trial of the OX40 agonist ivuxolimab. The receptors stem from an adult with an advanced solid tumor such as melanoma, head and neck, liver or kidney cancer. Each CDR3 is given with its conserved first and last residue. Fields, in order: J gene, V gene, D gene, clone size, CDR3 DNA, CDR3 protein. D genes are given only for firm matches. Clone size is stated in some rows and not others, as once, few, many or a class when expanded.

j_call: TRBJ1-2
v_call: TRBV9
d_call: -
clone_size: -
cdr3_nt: TGTGCCAGCAGCGTAGCGGGCCAGGGGCCTAACTATGGCTACACCTTC
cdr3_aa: CASSVAGQGPNYGYTF

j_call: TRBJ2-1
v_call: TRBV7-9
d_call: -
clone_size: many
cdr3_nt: TGTGCCAGCAGCTCTCTGGGCTCCAACAATGAGCAGTTCTTC
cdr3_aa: CASSSLGSNNEQFF

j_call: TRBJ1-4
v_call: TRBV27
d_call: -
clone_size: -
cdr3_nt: TGTGCCAGCAGTTTTAGGGGTTCTGATGAAAAACTGTTTTTT
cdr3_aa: CASSFRGSDEKLFF

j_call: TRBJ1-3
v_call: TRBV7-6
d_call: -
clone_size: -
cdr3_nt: TGTGCCAGCAGTTCCGGACGGAGCTCTGGAAACACCATATATTTT
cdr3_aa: CASSSGRSSGNTIYF

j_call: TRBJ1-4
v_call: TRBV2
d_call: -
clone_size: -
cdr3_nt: TGTGCCAGCAAAAGAGATTCTCCCCGTAATGAAAAACTGTTTTTT
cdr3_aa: CASKRDSPRNEKLFF

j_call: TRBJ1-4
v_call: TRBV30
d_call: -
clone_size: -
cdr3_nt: TGTGCCTGGAGCGTAGCGGAAACTAATGAAAAACTGTTTTTT
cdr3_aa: CAWSVAETNEKLFF

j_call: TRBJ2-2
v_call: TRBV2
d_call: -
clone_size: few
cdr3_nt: TGTGCCAACCCCGGGACCGGGGAGCTGTTTTTT
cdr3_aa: CANPGTGELFF

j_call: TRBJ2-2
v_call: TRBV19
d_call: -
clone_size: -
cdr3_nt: TGTGCCAGTAGTATTTCGGTAGGCGGGGAGCTGTTTTTT
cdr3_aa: CASSISVGGELFF

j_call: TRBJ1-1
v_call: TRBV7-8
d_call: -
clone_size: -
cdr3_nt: TGTGCCAGCAGCTCACAGGGAGGAATGAACACTGAAGCTTTCTTT
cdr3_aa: CASSSQGGMNTEAFF

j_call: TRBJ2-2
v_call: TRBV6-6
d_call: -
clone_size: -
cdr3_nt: TGTGCCAGCAGTTCAAGGGGAGACACCGGGGAGCTGTTTTTT
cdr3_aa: CASSSRGDTGELFF

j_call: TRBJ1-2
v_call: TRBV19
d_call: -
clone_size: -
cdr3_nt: TGTGCCAGTAGTAGCGGGGGCTGGGTCTATGGCTACACCTTC
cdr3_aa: CASSSGGWVYGYTF

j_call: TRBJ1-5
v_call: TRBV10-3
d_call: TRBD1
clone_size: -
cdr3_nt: TGTGCCATCAGTGAGTCTACAGGGGGCAATCAGCCCCAGCATTTT
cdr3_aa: CAISESTGGNQPQHF

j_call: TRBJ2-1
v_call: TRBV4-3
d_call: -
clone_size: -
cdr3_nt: TGCGCCAGCAGCCAAAACAATTACAATGAGCAGTTCTTC
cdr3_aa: CASSQNNYNEQFF

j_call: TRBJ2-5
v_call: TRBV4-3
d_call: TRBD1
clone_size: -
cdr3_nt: TGCGCCAGCAGCCAAGCGGACAGGTTGCAAGAGACCCAGTACTTC
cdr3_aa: CASSQADRLQETQYF

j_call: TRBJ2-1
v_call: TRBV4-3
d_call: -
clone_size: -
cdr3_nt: TGCGCCAGCAGCCCCCATAGGGGTACGAGCTCCTACAATGAGCAGTTCTTC
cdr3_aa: CASSPHRGTSSYNEQFF

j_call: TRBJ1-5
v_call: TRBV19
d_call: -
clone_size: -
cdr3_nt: TGTGCCAGTAGTATATTGGGGGTGAACAATCAGCCCCAGCATTTT
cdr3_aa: CASSILGVNNQPQHF

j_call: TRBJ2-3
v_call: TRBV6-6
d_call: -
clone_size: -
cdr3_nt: TGTGCCAGCAGTAGACCGACGTCCACTAGCACAGATACGCAGTATTTT
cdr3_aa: CASSRPTSTSTDTQYF

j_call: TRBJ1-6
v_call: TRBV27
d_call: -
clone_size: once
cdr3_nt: TGTGCCAGCAGTTTATTTGATCCGAGAGGTTCCTATAATTCACCCCTCCACTTT
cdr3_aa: CASSLFDPRGSYNSPLHF

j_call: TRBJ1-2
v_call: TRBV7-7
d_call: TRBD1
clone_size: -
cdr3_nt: TGTGCCAGCAGCTCCCGACAGGGCGTCTATGGCTACACCTTC
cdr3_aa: CASSSRQGVYGYTF

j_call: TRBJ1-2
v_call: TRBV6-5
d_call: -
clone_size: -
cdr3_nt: TGTGCCAGCAGCCCGGGAACGGGGTATGGCTACACCTTC
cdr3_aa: CASSPGTGYGYTF

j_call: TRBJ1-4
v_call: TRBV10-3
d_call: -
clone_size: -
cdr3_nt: TGTGCCATCAGTGAGTCTGGGGGGTTAGGGGAAAAACTGTTTTTT
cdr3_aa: CAISESGGLGEKLFF

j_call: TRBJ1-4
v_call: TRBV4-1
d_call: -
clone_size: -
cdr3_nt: TGCGCCAGCAGCCAAGATCGAACGATGCGGGAAAAACTGTTTTTT
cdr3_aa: CASSQDRTMREKLFF

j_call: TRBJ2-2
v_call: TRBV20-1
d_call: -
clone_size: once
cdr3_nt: TGCAGTGCTAGTTCGGGGGAGCTGTTTTTT
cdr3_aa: CSASSGELFF

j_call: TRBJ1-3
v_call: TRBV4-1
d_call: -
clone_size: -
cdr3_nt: TGCGCCAGCAGCGCGATCCCAGGGCTCTTAATCGGAAACACCATATATTTT
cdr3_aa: CASSAIPGLLIGNTIYF

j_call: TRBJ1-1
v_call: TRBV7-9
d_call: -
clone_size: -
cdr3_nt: TGTGCCAGCAGCTTAGAGGGTGGCACTGAAGCTTTCTTT
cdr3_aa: CASSLEGGTEAFF

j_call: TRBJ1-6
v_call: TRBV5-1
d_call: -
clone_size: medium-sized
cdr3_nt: TGCGCCAGCAGCTTGGACAGGGTGGCCTATAATTCACCCCTCCACTTT
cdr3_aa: CASSLDRVAYNSPLHF

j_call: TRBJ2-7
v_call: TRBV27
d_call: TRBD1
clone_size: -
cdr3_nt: TGTGCCAGCAGCCCCGTCATCGGGACAGGGGTTTACGAGCAGTACTTC
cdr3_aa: CASSPVIGTGVYEQYF

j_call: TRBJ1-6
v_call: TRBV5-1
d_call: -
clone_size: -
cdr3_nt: TGCGCCAGCAGCTCGGCTTTGGGGAATTCACCCCTCCACTTT
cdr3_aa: CASSSALGNSPLHF

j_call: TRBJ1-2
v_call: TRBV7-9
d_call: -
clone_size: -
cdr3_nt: TGTGCCAGCAGCTTTTATGAGTCGTCGGGGGGCCGGGAGGGCTACACCTTC
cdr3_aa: CASSFYESSGGREGYTF

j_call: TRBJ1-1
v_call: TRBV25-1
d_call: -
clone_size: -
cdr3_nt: TGTGCCAGCAGTGAATGGAGAGGGCGGACTGAAGCTTTCTTT
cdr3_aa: CASSEWRGRTEAFF

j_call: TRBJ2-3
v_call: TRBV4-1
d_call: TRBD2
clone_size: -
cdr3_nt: TGCGCCAGCAGCCCCCTATCTAGCGGGGACCGAGATACGCAGTATTTT
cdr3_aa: CASSPLSSGDRDTQYF

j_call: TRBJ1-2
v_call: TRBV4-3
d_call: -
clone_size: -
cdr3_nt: TGCGCCAGCAGCCCCTACCAAGCAGCTTCTAACTATGGCTACACCTTC
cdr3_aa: CASSPYQAASNYGYTF

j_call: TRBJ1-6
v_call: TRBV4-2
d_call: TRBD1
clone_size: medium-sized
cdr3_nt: TGTGCCAGCAGCCAGGAGGAGGGGACAGGAAATTCACCCCTCCACTTT
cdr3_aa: CASSQEEGTGNSPLHF

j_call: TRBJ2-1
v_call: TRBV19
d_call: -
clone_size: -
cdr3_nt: TGTGCCAGTATGGGGGAGGTATACAATGAGCAGTTCTTC
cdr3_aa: CASMGEVYNEQFF

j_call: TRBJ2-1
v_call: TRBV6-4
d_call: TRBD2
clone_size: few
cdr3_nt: TGTGCCAGCAGTGCTCTAGCGGGGGGGCCGGGGAATGAGCAGTTCTTC
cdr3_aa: CASSALAGGPGNEQFF

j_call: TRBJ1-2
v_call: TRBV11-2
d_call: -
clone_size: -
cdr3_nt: TGTGCCAGCAGCTTAGGGATACAGAGCAGGGTGCACTATGGCTACACCTTC
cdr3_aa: CASSLGIQSRVHYGYTF

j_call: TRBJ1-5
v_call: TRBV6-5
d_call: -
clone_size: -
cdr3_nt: TGTGCCAGCAGCCGTCAGGGAATTAGCAATCAGCCCCAGCATTTT
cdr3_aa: CASSRQGISNQPQHF

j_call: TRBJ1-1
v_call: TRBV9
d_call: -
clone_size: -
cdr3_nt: TGTGCCAGCAGCGCAGCCCAAGGGGTTAGGGGGGCCTACACTGAAGCTTTCTTT
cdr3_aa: CASSAAQGVRGAYTEAFF

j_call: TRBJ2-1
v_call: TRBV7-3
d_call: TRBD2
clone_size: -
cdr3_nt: TGTGCCAGCAGCTTAAGGTCGCGGCTAGCGGGGGGAAATGAGCAGTTCTTC
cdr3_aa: CASSLRSRLAGGNEQFF

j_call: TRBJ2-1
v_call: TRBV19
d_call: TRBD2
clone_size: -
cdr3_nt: TGTGCCAGTAGTATCCCGACTAGCGGGGCAAACAATGAGCAGTTCTTC
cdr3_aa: CASSIPTSGANNEQFF